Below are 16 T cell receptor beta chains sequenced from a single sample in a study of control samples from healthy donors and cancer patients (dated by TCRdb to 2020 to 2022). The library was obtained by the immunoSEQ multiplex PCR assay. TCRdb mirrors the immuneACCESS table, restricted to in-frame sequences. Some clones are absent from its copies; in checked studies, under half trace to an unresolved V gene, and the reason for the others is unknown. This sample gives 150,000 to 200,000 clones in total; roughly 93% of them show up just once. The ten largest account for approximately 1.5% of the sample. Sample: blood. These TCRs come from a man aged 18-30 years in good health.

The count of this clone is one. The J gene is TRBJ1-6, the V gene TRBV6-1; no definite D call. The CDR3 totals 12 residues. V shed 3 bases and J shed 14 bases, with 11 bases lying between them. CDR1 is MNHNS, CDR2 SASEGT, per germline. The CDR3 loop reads CASSETTTSLHF. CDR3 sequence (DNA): TGTGCCAGCAGTGAGACAACGACGTCCCTCCACTTT.

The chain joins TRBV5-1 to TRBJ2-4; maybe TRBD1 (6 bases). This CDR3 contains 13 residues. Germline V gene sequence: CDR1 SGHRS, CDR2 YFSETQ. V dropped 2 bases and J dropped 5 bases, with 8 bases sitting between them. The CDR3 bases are TGCGCCAGCAGCTTTTCAGGGGAAAACATTCAGTACTTC. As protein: CASSFSGENIQYF.

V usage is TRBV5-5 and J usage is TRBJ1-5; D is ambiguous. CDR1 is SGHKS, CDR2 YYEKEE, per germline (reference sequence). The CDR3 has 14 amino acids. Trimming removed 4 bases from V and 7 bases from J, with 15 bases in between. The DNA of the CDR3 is TGTGCCAGCAGCGAATACACCTCCGGGCAGCCCCAGCATTTT. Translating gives CASSEYTSGQPQHF.

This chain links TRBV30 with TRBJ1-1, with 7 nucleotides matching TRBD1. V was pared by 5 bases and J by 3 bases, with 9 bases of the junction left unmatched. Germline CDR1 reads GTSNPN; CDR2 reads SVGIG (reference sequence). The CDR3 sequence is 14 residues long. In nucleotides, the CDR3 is TGTGCCTGGGGATTCCACGACAGGGACACTGAAGCTTTCTTT. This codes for CAWGFHDRDTEAFF.

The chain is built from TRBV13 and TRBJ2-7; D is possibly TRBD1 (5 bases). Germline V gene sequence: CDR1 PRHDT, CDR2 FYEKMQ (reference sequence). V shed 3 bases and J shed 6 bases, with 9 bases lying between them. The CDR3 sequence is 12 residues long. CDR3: CASSFTGAEQYF. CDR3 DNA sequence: TGTGCCAGCAGCTTTACAGGAGCCGAGCAGTACTTC.

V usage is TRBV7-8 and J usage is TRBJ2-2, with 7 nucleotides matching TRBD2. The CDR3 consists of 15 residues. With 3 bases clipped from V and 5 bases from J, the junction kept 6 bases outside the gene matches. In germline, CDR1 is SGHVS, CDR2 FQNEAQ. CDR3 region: CASSFDGGSTGELFF. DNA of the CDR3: TGTGCCAGCAGCTTCGACGGGGGGTCGACCGGGGAGCTGTTTTTT. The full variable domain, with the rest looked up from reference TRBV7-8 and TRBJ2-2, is GAGVSQSPRYKVAKRGQDVALRCDPISGHVSLFWYQQALGQGPEFLTYFQNEAQLDKSGLPSDRFFAERPEGSVSTLKIQRTQQEDSAVYLCASSFDGGSTGELFFGEGSRLTVL.

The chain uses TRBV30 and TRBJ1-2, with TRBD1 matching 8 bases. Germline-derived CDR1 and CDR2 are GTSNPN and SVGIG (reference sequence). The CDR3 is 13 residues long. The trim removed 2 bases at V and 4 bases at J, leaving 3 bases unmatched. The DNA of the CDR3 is TGTGCCTGGAGTATAGGACAGGGCTATGGCTACACCTTC. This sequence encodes CAWSIGQGYGYTF.

The CDR3 here is CASSQIGRGDTQYF. In nucleotides, the CDR3 is TGTGCCAGCAGCCAGATCGGCAGGGGTGATACGCAGTATTTT. The gene calls are TRBV3-1 (or the pseudogene TRBV3-2) and TRBJ2-3; possibly TRBD1 for D (6 bases). This CDR3 is built from 14 residues. V lost 3 bases and J 6 bases, leaving 13 bases between the germline ends. CDR1 and CDR2 from the germline V gene are LGHDT and YNNKEL (reference sequence).

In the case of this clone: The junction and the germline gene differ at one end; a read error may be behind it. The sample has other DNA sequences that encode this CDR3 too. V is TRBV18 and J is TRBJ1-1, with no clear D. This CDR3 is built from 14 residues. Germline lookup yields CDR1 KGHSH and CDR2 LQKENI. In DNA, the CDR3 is TGTGCCAGCTCACCACCTTCGGTGAACACCGAAGCTTTCTTT. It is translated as CASSPPSVNTEAFF. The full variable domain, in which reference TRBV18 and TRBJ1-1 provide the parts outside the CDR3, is NAGVMQNPRHLVRRRGQEARLRCSPMKGHSHVYWYRQLPEEGLKFMVYLQKENIIDESGMPKERFSAEFPKEGPSILRIQQVVRGDSAAYFCASSPPSVNTEAFFGQGTRLTVV.

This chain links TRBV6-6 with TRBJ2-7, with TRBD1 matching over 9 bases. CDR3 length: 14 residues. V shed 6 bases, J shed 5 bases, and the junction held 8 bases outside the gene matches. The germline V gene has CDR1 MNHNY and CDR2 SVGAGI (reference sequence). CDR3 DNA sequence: TGTGCCAGCAGCCGCAACAGGGGGCAGCACGAGCAGTACTTC. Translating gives CASSRNRGQHEQYF.

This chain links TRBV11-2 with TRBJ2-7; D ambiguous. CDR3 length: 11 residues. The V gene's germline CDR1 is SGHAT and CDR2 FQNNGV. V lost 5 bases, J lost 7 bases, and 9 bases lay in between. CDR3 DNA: TGTGCCAGCAGCCCCCTTCGGGAGCAGTACTTC. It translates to CASSPLREQYF.

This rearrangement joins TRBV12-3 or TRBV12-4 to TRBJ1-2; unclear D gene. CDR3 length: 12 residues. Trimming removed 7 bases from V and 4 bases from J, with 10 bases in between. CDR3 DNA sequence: TGTGCCAGCACCCCCGGCGTCTATGGCTACACCTTC. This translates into CASTPGVYGYTF.

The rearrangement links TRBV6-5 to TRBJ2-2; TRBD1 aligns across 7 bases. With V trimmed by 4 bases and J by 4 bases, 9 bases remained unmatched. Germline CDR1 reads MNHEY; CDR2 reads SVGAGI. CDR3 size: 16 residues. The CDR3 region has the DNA TGTGCCAGCAGTTTACAGGGGACCCTCCCCACCGGGGAGCTGTTTTTT. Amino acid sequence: CASSLQGTLPTGELFF.

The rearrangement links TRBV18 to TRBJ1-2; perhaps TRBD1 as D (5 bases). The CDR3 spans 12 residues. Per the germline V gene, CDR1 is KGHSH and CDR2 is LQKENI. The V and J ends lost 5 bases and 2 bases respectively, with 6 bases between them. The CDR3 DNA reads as TGTGCCAGCTCAGACAGAAACTATGGCTACACCTTC. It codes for CASSDRNYGYTF. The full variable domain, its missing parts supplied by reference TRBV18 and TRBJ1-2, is NAGVMQNPRHLVRRRGQEARLRCSPMKGHSHVYWYRQLPEEGLKFMVYLQKENIIDESGMPKERFSAEFPKEGPSILRIQQVVRGDSAAYFCASSDRNYGYTFGSGTRLTVV.

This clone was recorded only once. As DNA, the CDR3 is TGTGCCAGCAGCTTAGTCCGGGGGCGTAGGGCCTACGAGCAGTACTTC. Protein sequence: CASSLVRGRRAYEQYF. This chain uses TRBV7-2 with TRBJ2-7, with D perhaps matching TRBD1 or TRBD2 (6 bases each). Germline CDR1 SGHTA, CDR2 FQGNSA. V lost 1 base to trimming and J lost 2 bases, with 15 bases between them. This CDR3 contains 16 residues.

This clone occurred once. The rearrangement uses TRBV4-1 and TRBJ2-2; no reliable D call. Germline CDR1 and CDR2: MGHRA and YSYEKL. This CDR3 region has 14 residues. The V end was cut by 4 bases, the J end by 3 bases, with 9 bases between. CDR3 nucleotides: TGCGCCAGCAGCCCATACATAGACACCGGGGAGCTGTTTTTT. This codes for CASSPYIDTGELFF.